A selection of T cell receptor beta chains follows, all from one sample in a study of EBV T-cell therapy then PD-1 blockade in nasopharyngeal carcinoma. Only in-frame clones appear in the TCRdb table, and some are missing; sequencing was by immunoSEQ multiplex PCR. The sample consists of around 19,000 clones, 65% to 85% of them appearing once. Their antigen targets remain unknown. Specimen: CD8+ T cells from blood, collected at day 0 from a patient whose treatment included autologous EBV-specific T cells and nivolumab. These receptors originate from a man aged 40-55 years with nasopharyngeal carcinoma. The CDR3 runs from the conserved cysteine through the conserved F or W. The D gene is left open where the match is weak.

V	D	J	CDR3
TRBV27	NA	TRBJ2-7	CASSLGAGAFPYEQYF
TRBV6-4	TRBD1	TRBJ1-2	CASSVDDRGLMGYTF
TRBV6-4	NA	TRBJ2-2	CASSEGAQSTGELFF
TRBV7-3	TRBD2	TRBJ2-5	CASSLIGSSGGETQYF
TRBV4-2	NA	TRBJ2-1	CASSQEQRSSYNEQFF
TRBV9	NA	TRBJ2-2	CASSVYGGPNAGELFF
TRBV7-6	NA	TRBJ2-7	CASSLWRPAEQYF
TRBV28	TRBD1	TRBJ2-7	CASSAGTGVGEQYF
TRBV4-3	NA	TRBJ2-3	CASSPITGGPSTDTQYF
TRBV4-3	NA	TRBJ1-2	CASSQEGTLHYGYTF
TRBV7-2	NA	TRBJ1-4	CASSGGGGDEKLFF
TRBV15	TRBD1	TRBJ2-3	CATSREGDRGSTDTQYF